Presented here are 26 T cell receptor beta chains from one specimen sequenced in a study of cytotoxic CD8 clonotypes in ibrutinib-treated CLL. Measured with immunoSEQ multiplex PCR; TCRdb has only the in-frame clones, and not every one. Counted here are 73,000 or so clones, around 68% occurring once; the ten biggest clones make up 5.7%. The sample consisted of PBMCs, taken after 12 months of ibrutinib treatment. These receptors all come from a human donor with chronic lymphocytic leukemia.

This clone was seen a few times. The chain uses TRBV7-7 and TRBJ2-2; D is ambiguous. V was trimmed by 5 bases and J by 8 bases, leaving 15 bases between them. The CDR3 spans 14 residues. CDR1 is SSHAT and CDR2 is FNYEAQ in the germline V gene (reference sequence). CDR3: CASSNYIRLGELFF. The CDR3 DNA follows: TGTGCCAGCAGCAATTACATACGTTTAGGGGAGCTGTTTTTT.

The rearrangement links TRBV2 to TRBJ2-3, with 7 nucleotides matching TRBD1. The CDR3 extends over 16 amino acids. J was trimmed by 1 base and V by 5 bases; bases with no gene match: 9. Germline V gene sequence: CDR1 SNHLY, CDR2 FYNNEI. In DNA, the CDR3 is TGTGCCAGCAGTCCCCGGGCAGGGGGAGGCACAGATACGCAGTATTTT. Amino acids: CASSPRAGGGTDTQYF.

The V and J genes are TRBV5-6 and TRBJ2-4, with 8 bases fitting TRBD1. V dropped 4 bases and J dropped 6; count of bases not matched to a gene: 15. The V gene's germline CDR1 is SGHDT and CDR2 YYEEEE. The CDR3 runs 17 residues. The CDR3 bases are TGTGCCAGCAGCCGGTTAGACAGGGGTTGGATTGGAAACATTCAGTACTTC. This translates into CASSRLDRGWIGNIQYF. The full variable domain, rest sourced from reference TRBV5-6 and TRBJ2-4, is DAGVTQSPTHLIKTRGQQVTLRCSPKSGHDTVSWYQQALGQGPQFIFQYYEEEERQRGNFPDRFSGHQFPNYSSELNVNALLLGDSALYLCASSRLDRGWIGNIQYFGAGTRLSVL.

The CDR3 coding sequence is TGCGCCAGCAGCCCGTTACCCGGGACTAGCGCCGAAGATACGCAGTATTTT. Its protein is CASSPLPGTSAEDTQYF. The V gene is TRBV5-1, the J gene TRBJ2-3, with 10 bases lining up with TRBD2. CDR1 and CDR2 (germline): SGHRS, YFSETQ. V dropped 4 bases and J dropped 5; count of bases not matched to a gene: 13. The CDR3 has 17 residues.

This rearrangement joins TRBV11-2 to TRBJ2-2, with D perhaps TRBD2 (6 bases). Trimming took 5 bases from V and 5 from J, leaving 24 bases between them. The germline V gene has CDR1 SGHAT and CDR2 FQNNGV. This CDR3 spans 18 amino acids. CDR3 coding DNA: TGTGCCAGCAGCGGCGGGCGGGATGGGAAGAGAGGGACCGGGGAGCTGTTTTTT. It is translated as CASSGGRDGKRGTGELFF.

The chain uses TRBV6-6 and TRBJ1-1, with a tentative D call TRBD1 (5 bases). V lost 4 bases and J lost 0, with 9 bases in between. The CDR3 is 14 amino acids. CDR1 MNHNY and CDR2 SVGAGI come from the germline V gene (reference sequence). CDR3 sequence (DNA): TGTGCCAGCAGTTTGGGGCATATGAACACTGAAGCTTTCTTT. Its translation is CASSLGHMNTEAFF.

The chain uses TRBV7-2 and TRBJ2-5; D gene uncertain. This CDR3 is 13 amino acids long. The V end lost 7 bases, the J end lost 4 bases, and 13 bases lay between the germline ends. Germline lookup yields CDR1 SGHTA and CDR2 FQGNSA. This chain's CDR3 is CASNSLLGETQYF. The CDR3 DNA sequence: TGTGCCAGCAACTCATTGCTCGGAGAGACCCAGTACTTC.

The rearrangement uses TRBV5-1 and TRBJ2-7, with D tentatively TRBD2 (6 bases). CDR3 size: 14 residues. CDR1 SGHRS and CDR2 YFSETQ come from the germline V gene. Trimming left V 7 bases short and J 0 bases short, with 14 bases between. The CDR3 loop is CASRPGLTSYEQYF. The CDR3 bases are TGCGCCAGCCGGCCGGGACTTACCTCCTACGAGCAGTACTTC.

V usage is TRBV4-1 and J usage is TRBJ2-7; 7 nucleotides agree with TRBD2. Trimming removed 0 bases from V and 2 bases from J; junction bases left unmatched: 13. Germline V gives CDR1 MGHRA, CDR2 YSYEKL. The CDR3 consists of 18 residues. CDR3 loop: CASSQDVPAGRSAYEQYF. CDR3 sequence (DNA): TGCGCCAGCAGCCAAGATGTGCCAGCGGGGCGATCCGCCTACGAGCAGTACTTC.

J is TRBJ2-2 and V is TRBV18; perhaps TRBD2 as D (5 bases). Germline CDR1 KGHSH, CDR2 LQKENI. CDR3 length: 15 amino acids. Trimming left V 4 bases short and J 5 bases short, with 14 bases between. The CDR3: CASSRSALGTGELFF. CDR3 nucleotides: TGTGCCAGCTCACGTAGCGCTTTGGGTACCGGGGAGCTGTTTTTT. The full variable domain, with the rest looked up from reference TRBV18 and TRBJ2-2, is NAGVMQNPRHLVRRRGQEARLRCSPMKGHSHVYWYRQLPEEGLKFMVYLQKENIIDESGMPKERFSAEFPKEGPSILRIQQVVRGDSAAYFCASSRSALGTGELFFGEGSRLTVL.

The chain has TRBV11-3 and TRBJ2-2, with D tentatively TRBD2 (5 bases). This CDR3 has 14 residues. The V end was cut by 5 bases, the J end by 6 bases, with 13 bases between. Germline V gene data show CDR1 as SGHNT and CDR2 as YENEEA. CDR3 amino acids: CASSIYEGAGELFF. The CDR3 DNA sequence: TGTGCCAGCAGCATTTACGAGGGTGCCGGGGAGCTGTTTTTT.

The rearrangement links TRBV30 to TRBJ1-1, with D maybe TRBD1 (6 bases). Germline loops: CDR1 GTSNPN, CDR2 SVGIG (reference sequence). Between the trimmed V and J ends, which lost 4 bases and 3 bases, there was a span of 12 bases. The CDR3 covers 13 residues. CDR3 in amino acids: CAWKNRDYTEAFF. The CDR3 nucleotides are TGTGCCTGGAAAAACAGGGATTACACTGAAGCTTTCTTT.

This clone was observed once. This rearrangement joins TRBV7-2 to TRBJ2-2; D remains ambiguous. The CDR3 consists of 14 residues. CDR1 and CDR2 from the germline V gene are SGHTA and FQGNSA. Trimming removed 5 bases from V and 3 bases from J, with 10 bases in between. The CDR3 DNA is TGTGCCAGCAGCGCCAGAGGACACACCGGGGAGCTGTTTTTT. Translated: CASSARGHTGELFF.

The chain has TRBV7-2 and TRBJ2-4; 8 bases fit TRBD1. The germline V gene has CDR1 SGHTA and CDR2 FQGNSA. Trimming took 5 bases from V and 1 from J; bases not matched to a gene: 7. The CDR3 runs 16 residues. CDR3 nucleotide sequence: TGTGCCAGCAGCCCAGGACAGGGTGTCGCCAAAAACATTCAGTACTTC. Translating gives CASSPGQGVAKNIQYF.

The V call is TRBV5-4, the J call TRBJ2-7; 7 nucleotides match TRBD1. Trimming took 3 bases from V and 2 from J; bases not matched to a gene: 8. CDR3 length: 15 residues. Looked up from germline, CDR1 is SGHNT and CDR2 is YYREEE (reference sequence). The CDR3 DNA is TGTGCCAGCAGCTCCCTCAGGGACAGAACCTACGAGCAGTACTTC. Its protein is CASSSLRDRTYEQYF. The variable domain in full, completed from reference TRBV5-4 and TRBJ2-7, reads ETGVTQSPTHLIKTRGQQVTLRCSSQSGHNTVSWYQQALGQGPQFIFQYYREEENGRGNFPPRFSGLQFPNYSSELNVNALELDDSALYLCASSSLRDRTYEQYFGPGTRLTVT.

The rearrangement links TRBV7-2 to TRBJ1-3; the D is unclear. Germline-derived CDR1 and CDR2 are SGHTA and FQGNSA. The V end lost 0 bases, the J end lost 1 base, and 10 bases lay between the germline ends. CDR3 size: 16 residues. CDR3 nucleotides: TGTGCCAGCAGCTTAGCGAGGGTTCGTTCTGGAAACACCATATATTTT. It codes for CASSLARVRSGNTIYF.

The chain uses TRBV7-8 and TRBJ1-2; D may be TRBD1 (6 bases). The CDR3 sequence is 14 residues long. Trimming shortened V by 0 bases and J by 5 bases, and 10 bases separated the two germline ends. Germline CDR1 and CDR2: SGHVS and FQNEAQ. The CDR3 nucleotides are TGTGCCAGCAGCTTAGCAATCAGGGGATATGGCTACACCTTC. Translated, it gives CASSLAIRGYGYTF.

V is TRBV19 and J is TRBJ1-1; D is uncertain. V lost 3 bases and J 5 bases, leaving 13 bases between the germline ends. The CDR3 is 14 residues long. CDR1 is LNHDA, CDR2 SQIVND, per germline (reference sequence). The CDR3 sequence: CASSMLTLETEAFF. The DNA of the CDR3 is TGTGCCAGTAGTATGTTAACTCTGGAGACTGAAGCTTTCTTT.

This clone has just one count. This rearrangement joins TRBV28 to TRBJ2-3; no reliable D call. The CDR3 spans 12 residues. V lost 1 base to trimming and J lost 4 bases, with 3 bases between them. Germline V lookup: CDR1 MDHEN, CDR2 SYDVKM. CDR3 region: CASSLFADTQYF. The CDR3 DNA reads TGTGCCAGCAGTTTATTCGCAGATACGCAGTATTTT.

J is TRBJ2-2 and V is TRBV19; D gene ambiguous. Trimming took off 6 bases at V and 6 bases at J, with 11 bases between the two ends. Germline CDR1 and CDR2: LNHDA and SQIVND (reference sequence). The CDR3 sequence is 13 residues long. The CDR3 loop reads CASRSVAAGELFF. CDR3 bases: TGTGCCAGTAGATCCGTTGCCGCCGGGGAGCTGTTTTTT.

The chain carries TRBV12-5 and TRBJ1-5; D unresolved. Trimming stripped 7 bases from V and 1 base from J, with 11 bases between. The CDR3 is 14 amino acids. Germline loops: CDR1 LGHNT, CDR2 FRNRAP. CDR3 residues: CASASSRSNQPQHF. The CDR3 DNA reads as TGTGCTAGTGCTTCGTCCAGGAGCAATCAGCCCCAGCATTTT.

This clone showed up just a few times. The chain is built from TRBV27 and TRBJ1-2, with D perhaps TRBD1 (6 bases). Trimming took 6 bases from V and 6 from J, leaving 20 bases between them. Per the germline V gene, CDR1 is MNHEY and CDR2 is SMNVEV (reference sequence). The CDR3 has 15 residues. CDR3: CASRPQQGLYNGYTF. In DNA, the CDR3 is TGTGCCAGCAGACCCCAACAGGGTCTCTATAATGGCTACACCTTC.

This sequence joins TRBV2 and TRBJ1-5; D is unclear. Germline V gives CDR1 SNHLY, CDR2 FYNNEI. V lost 0 bases and J 0 bases, leaving 12 bases between the germline ends. This CDR3 contains 17 residues. The CDR3 region has the DNA TGTGCCAGCAGTGAAGCTTGGGCAGATGATAGCAATCAGCCCCAGCATTTT. Its protein is CASSEAWADDSNQPQHF. Complete variable domain (other parts from reference TRBV2 and TRBJ1-5): EPEVTQTPSHQVTQMGQEVILRCVPISNHLYFYWYRQILGQKVEFLVSFYNNEISEKSEIFDDQFSVERPDGSNFTLKIRSTKLEDSAMYFCASSEAWADDSNQPQHFGDGTRLSIL.

The gene calls are TRBV19 and TRBJ1-4; a weak D match, TRBD1 (5 bases). V was cut by 3 bases and J by 8 bases, with 13 bases left in between. This CDR3 contains 14 residues. The germline V gene has CDR1 LNHDA and CDR2 SQIVND (reference sequence). CDR3 residues: CASSIGRAGEKLFF. CDR3 nucleotides: TGTGCCAGTAGTATTGGCAGGGCGGGAGAAAAACTGTTTTTT.

This rearrangement joins TRBV6-5 to TRBJ2-2; 9 bases match TRBD1. There are 16 residues in the CDR3. Unmatched junction bases numbered 9, after V lost 4 bases and J lost 6 bases. Germline CDR1 is MNHEY and CDR2 is SVGAGI. CDR3 in amino acids: CASSSTIRQGAGELFF. For the CDR3, the DNA is TGTGCCAGCAGTTCTACGATACGACAGGGGGCCGGGGAGCTGTTTTTT.

The chain couples TRBV27 to TRBJ2-7; 7 bases line up with TRBD1. V shed 6 bases, J shed 2 bases, and the junction held 7 bases outside the gene matches. CDR3 length: 14 amino acids. Germline V CDR1 and CDR2: MNHEY, SMNVEV (reference sequence). The CDR3 DNA is TGTGCCAGCAGCCAACAGGGGATTACCTACGAGCAGTACTTC. Residues: CASSQQGITYEQYF.